This T cell receptor (beta chain) emerged from a study of blood T cell repertoires in COVID-19. Study overall: Some COVID-19 samples were acute and others convalescent; all came from the United States, Italy and Spain. T cells, B-cell-depleted T cells, or PBMCs provided the cDNA or gDNA that served as material.

In the authors' workflow: Counts of nucleated cells, estimated from reference gene primer amplification, were obtained. Generated by immunoSEQ multiplex PCR, the TCRdb table keeps only in-frame clones and is missing some. D and trimming come from the DNA, and the V and J calls and clone size come from that table. The repertoire holds roughly 78,000 clones, with approximately 86% as singletons. Germline V gene lookup returns CDR1 MNHEY and CDR2 SVGAGI. This CDR3 has 16 residues. V was clipped by 0 bases and J by 11 bases; unmatched bases: 12. The rearrangement joins TRBV6-5 to TRBJ2-5, with 10 bases lining up with TRBD1. The sequence derives from a woman aged 55-69 years with acute or convalescent COVID-19. Sequenced: peripheral blood. The CDR3 DNA reads TGTGCCAGCAGTTACTCGTACGGGACAGGGGCCGGGGGGCAGTACTTC. Protein product: CASSYSYGTGAGGQYF.